This TCR beta chain was recovered during a study of cytomegalovirus exposure and HLA in healthy donors. The PCR used 60 Vbeta and 13 Jbeta primers. Clones were sequenced by immunoSEQ multiplex PCR, and TCRdb holds only the in-frame ones, with some missing. The table lists more than 200,000 clones, over 75% of them singletons, with 1.5% to 2% in the top ten. The germline V gene encodes CDR1 SGHRS and CDR2 YFSETQ. This CDR3 has 15 residues. The chain links TRBV5-1 to TRBJ2-5; D is possibly TRBD2 (6 bases). The J call may not be correct, given that the DNA end is closer to TRBJ2-7. The sample was PBMCs. The origin of this receptor is a male donor in good health and CMV-seronegative. The CDR3 bases are TGCGCCAGCAGCTTGGAACCGGGAGCCGTTTACGAGCAGTACTTC. It translates to CASSLEPGAVYEQYF.